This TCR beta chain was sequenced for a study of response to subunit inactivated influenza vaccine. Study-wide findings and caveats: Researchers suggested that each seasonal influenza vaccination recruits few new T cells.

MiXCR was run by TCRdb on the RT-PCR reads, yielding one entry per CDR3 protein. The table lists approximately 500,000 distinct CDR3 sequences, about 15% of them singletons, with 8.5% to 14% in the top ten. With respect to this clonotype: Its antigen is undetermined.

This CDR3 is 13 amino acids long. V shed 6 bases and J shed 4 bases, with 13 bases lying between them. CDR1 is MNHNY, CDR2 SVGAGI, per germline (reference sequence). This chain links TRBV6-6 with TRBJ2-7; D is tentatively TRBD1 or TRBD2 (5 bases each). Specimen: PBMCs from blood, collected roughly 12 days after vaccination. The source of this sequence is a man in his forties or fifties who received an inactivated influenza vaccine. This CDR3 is CASRLDSQYEQYF. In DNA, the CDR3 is TGTGCCAGCAGACTAGACAGTCAGTACGAGCAGTACTTC.